The source of this T cell receptor (beta chain) is a study of cytomegalovirus exposure and HLA in healthy donors. Study results and limitations: Reported results showed that the classifier diagnosed cytomegalovirus status with high specificity and sensitivity.

Using immunoSEQ multiplex PCR, the repertoire was profiled, and TCRdb retains in-frame clones only, with some absent. Among some 270,000 clones listed, approximately 86% were seen once. Germline lookup yields CDR1 SQVTM and CDR2 ANQGSEA. This CDR3 comprises 14 residues. Trimming pared 6 bases from V and 2 bases from J, leaving 17 bases between. On this clone: Its antigen remains unidentified.

The chain joins TRBV29-1 to TRBJ2-7, with D tentatively TRBD2 (5 bases). Source material: PBMCs. The receptor comes from a woman aged 18 to 35 in good health and CMV-seronegative. CDR3 sequence reads: CSVLGVTSPYEQYF. The CDR3 nucleotides are TGCAGCGTGCTCGGGGTAACCAGCCCCTACGAGCAGTACTTC.